This T cell receptor (beta chain) appears in the sequencing data of a study of blood T cell repertoires in COVID-19. Study summary: The study drew acute and convalescent COVID-19 samples from the United States, Italy and Spain.

Individuals drawn from 24 US areas were about 18 to 89 years old. Membership in each cohort depended on participant-reported clinical history. Generated by immunoSEQ multiplex PCR, the TCRdb table keeps only in-frame clones and is missing some. Among about 230,000 clones listed, roughly 86% were seen once. The receptor comes from a woman aged 30 to 39 with acute COVID-19. Material: PBMCs or T cells enriched from blood (not recorded which).

The CDR3: CASSFQTGGHGYTF. CDR3 DNA sequence: TGTGCCAGCAGCTTTCAAACAGGGGGCCATGGCTACACCTTC. The gene calls are TRBV11-2 and TRBJ1-2; TRBD1 matches at 9 bases. V trimming: 3 bases; J trimming: 6 bases; junction bases outside the gene matches: 5. This CDR3 is built from 14 residues. The germline gives CDR1 SGHAT, CDR2 FQNNGV.